This T cell receptor (beta chain) was recovered during a study of CXCR3-negative and CXCR3-positive naive CD8 T cells. cDNA libraries for TRB were generated by 5' RACE incorporating UMI labels. No DNA is given; TCRdb re-called the 5' RACE reads and lists each CDR3 protein once. This repertoire includes over 100,000 distinct CDR3 sequences. Concerning this clonotype: Its specificity is not known.

General study findings and limits: Higher TRB CDR3 hydrophobicity marked CXCR3-positive naive cells relative to CXCR3-negative naive cells.

Germline V gene sequence: CDR1 MNHEY, CDR2 SVGEGT. The CDR3 loop spans 15 amino acids. Every individual CD8+ T cell subset underwent sorting in triplicate at a few hundred thousand cells apiece. The sequenced sample was naive CXCR3- CD8+ T cells from blood. The subset here: CD45RO-CCR7+CD27+CD95- naive CD8+ T cells lacking CXCR3 (TNR3-). The sequence was obtained from a human donor in good health. Some clones in this sample may be carry-over from other donors' samples. V gene TRBV6-2 or TRBV6-3 combines with J gene TRBJ2-7; lacking DNA, the TRBD1 call made by TCRdb goes unchecked. The CDR3 loop is CASSYGFEGAYEQYF.